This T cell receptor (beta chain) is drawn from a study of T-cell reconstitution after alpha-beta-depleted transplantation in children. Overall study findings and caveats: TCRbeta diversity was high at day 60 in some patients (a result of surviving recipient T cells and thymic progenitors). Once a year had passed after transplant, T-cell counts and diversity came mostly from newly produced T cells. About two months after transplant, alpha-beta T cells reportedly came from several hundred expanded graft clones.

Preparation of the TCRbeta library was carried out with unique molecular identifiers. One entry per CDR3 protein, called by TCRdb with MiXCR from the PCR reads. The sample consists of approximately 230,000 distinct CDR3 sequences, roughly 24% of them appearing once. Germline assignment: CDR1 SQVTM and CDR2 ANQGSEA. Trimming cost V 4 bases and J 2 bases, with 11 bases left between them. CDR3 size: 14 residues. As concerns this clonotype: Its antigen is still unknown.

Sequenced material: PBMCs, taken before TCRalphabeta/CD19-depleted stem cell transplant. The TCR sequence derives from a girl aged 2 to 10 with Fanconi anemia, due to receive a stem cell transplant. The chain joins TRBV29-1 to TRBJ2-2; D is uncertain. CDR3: CSVAVGYNTGELFF. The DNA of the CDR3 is TGCAGCGTTGCGGTTGGATACAACACCGGGGAGCTGTTTTTT.